This is a list of T cell receptor beta chains from one sample in a study of human T cells and chemical hapten exposure. TCRdb re-analysed the RACE reads in MiXCR, keeping a single row per CDR3 protein. This table holds 380,000 or so distinct CDR3 sequences, about 4.8% found once. The material was whole blood, obtained in connection with sensitization to the hapten diphenylcyclopropenone (DPC). These receptors were obtained from a woman aged 50 to 60 with alopecia areata. Some clones in this sample may be carry-over from other donors' samples. Both conserved end residues are part of each CDR3. The D gene is left open where the match is weak.

CDR3: CASSLAPSTDTQYF
D: NA
length: 14
J: TRBJ2-3
V: TRBV7-9

CDR3: CASSPGQVTDTQYF
D: TRBD1
length: 14
J: TRBJ2-3
V: TRBV5-1

CDR3: CASSYVESQHQPQHF
D: NA
length: 15
J: TRBJ1-5
V: TRBV6-6

CDR3: CASSPPGLGGEQFF
D: TRBD2
length: 14
J: TRBJ2-1
V: TRBV6-5

CDR3: CASSYSIEGPNNSPLHF
D: NA
length: 17
J: TRBJ1-6
V: TRBV6-5

CDR3: CSARGYQETQYF
D: NA
length: 12
J: TRBJ2-5
V: TRBV29-1

CDR3: CASSLTWDQPQHF
D: NA
length: 13
J: TRBJ1-5
V: TRBV12-3/TRBV12-4

CDR3: CASSQDGQVSYNEQFF
D: NA
length: 16
J: TRBJ2-1
V: TRBV3-1

CDR3: CASSLMPSTGGYGYTF
D: TRBD1
length: 16
J: TRBJ1-2
V: TRBV4-1

CDR3: CASSQERGIPYEQYF
D: TRBD2
length: 15
J: TRBJ2-7
V: TRBV4-3

CDR3: CASSQDRRGGQETQYF
D: NA
length: 16
J: TRBJ2-5
V: TRBV3-1

CDR3: CASSYRAGVMNTEAFF
D: NA
length: 16
J: TRBJ1-1
V: TRBV6-5

CDR3: CASNSDRLYEQFF
D: TRBD1
length: 13
J: TRBJ2-1
V: TRBV5-4

CDR3: CASSENGGDTQYF
D: NA
length: 13
J: TRBJ2-3
V: TRBV10-2

CDR3: CASSEGELVGRGQYF
D: NA
length: 15
J: TRBJ2-7
V: TRBV2

CDR3: CASNTRPAEQFF
D: NA
length: 12
J: TRBJ2-1
V: TRBV28

CDR3: CASSREDRNGYTF
D: NA
length: 13
J: TRBJ1-2
V: TRBV7-9

CDR3: CASSRRGQGGGRTDTQYF
D: NA
length: 18
J: TRBJ2-3
V: TRBV21-1

CDR3: CASSLGGGGSGYTF
D: NA
length: 14
J: TRBJ1-2
V: TRBV7-2

CDR3: CASSQGAQNEQFF
D: NA
length: 13
J: TRBJ2-1
V: TRBV3-1

CDR3: CASSKLAGDLGKTQYF
D: TRBD2
length: 16
J: TRBJ2-5
V: TRBV27

CDR3: CSVDVGKGATDTQYF
D: TRBD1
length: 15
J: TRBJ2-3
V: TRBV29-1

CDR3: CATLGLEANGYTF
D: NA
length: 13
J: TRBJ1-2
V: TRBV12-3/TRBV12-4

CDR3: CSVEVLDWSSYNEQFF
D: NA
length: 16
J: TRBJ2-1
V: TRBV29-1

CDR3: CATTTGLDTEAFF
D: TRBD1
length: 13
J: TRBJ1-1
V: TRBV12-3/TRBV12-4

CDR3: CASAEGTKPDTQYF
D: NA
length: 14
J: TRBJ2-3
V: TRBV11-3

CDR3: CASSLPQGAGTEAFF
D: TRBD1
length: 15
J: TRBJ1-1
V: TRBV7-9

CDR3: CASGLVLTSSGANVLTF
D: NA
length: 17
J: TRBJ2-6
V: TRBV12-5

CDR3: CASRSIGGEKLFF
D: NA
length: 13
J: TRBJ1-4
V: TRBV7-9

CDR3: CASSARGYYGYTF
D: NA
length: 13
J: TRBJ1-2
V: TRBV12-3/TRBV12-4

CDR3: CASRLSGSLDNQPQHF
D: NA
length: 16
J: TRBJ1-5
V: TRBV12-3/TRBV12-4

CDR3: CASSSRTGGRDTQYF
D: TRBD1
length: 15
J: TRBJ2-3
V: TRBV2

CDR3: CASIFDPGLAGDTQYF
D: TRBD2
length: 16
J: TRBJ2-3
V: TRBV5-1

CDR3: CASSPGGGGIRYEQYF
D: NA
length: 16
J: TRBJ2-7
V: TRBV4-2

CDR3: CASSFPPTGSEQYF
D: NA
length: 14
J: TRBJ2-7
V: TRBV28

CDR3: CASSVRDRGGTEAFF
D: TRBD1
length: 15
J: TRBJ1-1
V: TRBV7-2

CDR3: CSARGQQEQFF
D: NA
length: 11
J: TRBJ2-1
V: TRBV20-1

CDR3: CAIRDRDNEQFF
D: TRBD1
length: 12
J: TRBJ2-1
V: TRBV10-3

CDR3: CASSLEGSIGQPQHF
D: NA
length: 15
J: TRBJ1-5
V: TRBV12-3/TRBV12-4

CDR3: CASSRSGRDYGYTF
D: NA
length: 14
J: TRBJ1-2
V: TRBV7-2

CDR3: CASSYPPPGTVSGANVLTF
D: NA
length: 19
J: TRBJ2-6
V: TRBV6-2/TRBV6-3

CDR3: CAWSRGDEQYF
D: NA
length: 11
J: TRBJ2-7
V: TRBV30

CDR3: CASSFGTGVTEAFF
D: NA
length: 14
J: TRBJ1-1
V: TRBV11-2

CDR3: CASSQGPSGITDTQYF
D: TRBD2
length: 16
J: TRBJ2-3
V: TRBV3-1

CDR3: CASSQVGSGSSGNTIYF
D: NA
length: 17
J: TRBJ1-3
V: TRBV4-3

CDR3: CASTQESYEQYF
D: NA
length: 12
J: TRBJ2-7
V: TRBV2

CDR3: CASASSTGVPDAQYF
D: TRBD1
length: 15
J: TRBJ2-3
V: TRBV12-5

CDR3: CSVTGTGSGEQYF
D: TRBD1
length: 13
J: TRBJ2-7
V: TRBV29-1

CDR3: CASSFLMGAEDEQFF
D: NA
length: 15
J: TRBJ2-1
V: TRBV5-1

CDR3: CAISGGDRNTEAFF
D: TRBD1
length: 14
J: TRBJ1-1
V: TRBV10-3

CDR3: CAWRTGEETQYF
D: TRBD1
length: 12
J: TRBJ2-5
V: TRBV30

CDR3: CASNQGAAEAFF
D: NA
length: 12
J: TRBJ1-1
V: TRBV6-5

CDR3: CASSRASSQGRDSPLHF
D: NA
length: 17
J: TRBJ1-6
V: TRBV7-9

CDR3: CASSSRERWTGELFF
D: NA
length: 15
J: TRBJ2-2
V: TRBV5-6

CDR3: CASSPQGGVMRTNVLTF
D: NA
length: 17
J: TRBJ2-6
V: TRBV19